This section outlines one T cell receptor (beta chain) sequence together with its context. Antigen specificity is unknown. The data were taken from a study of cytomegalovirus exposure and HLA in healthy donors. The PCR was carried out with 60 Vbeta primers and 13 Jbeta primers. Profiling relied on immunoSEQ multiplex PCR, and the TCRdb table lists in-frame clones only, not all of them. The sample has under 90,000 clones; more than 60% are singletons. Study-wide findings and caveats: When a later analysis was performed, an Asian-associated ancestry cluster reportedly had fewer N-insertions than the roughly 640-donor mean.

Germline assignment: CDR1 LNHDA and CDR2 SQIVND (reference sequence). The CDR3 totals 15 residues. Trimming removed 5 bases from V and 4 bases from J; junction bases left unmatched: 5. V and J are TRBV19 and TRBJ2-2; 9 bases are shared with TRBD1. The source material was PBMCs. This clonotype was obtained from a man aged 40-55 years in good health and CMV-seronegative. CDR3 loop: CASSLQGAFTGELFF. The CDR3 DNA reads TGTGCCAGTAGTTTACAGGGGGCTTTCACCGGGGAGCTGTTTTTT. Full variable domain (missing parts from reference TRBV19 and TRBJ2-2): DGGITQSPKYLFRKEGQNVTLSCEQNLNHDAMYWYRQDPGQGLRLIYYSQIVNDFQKGDIAEGYSVSREKKESFPLTVTSAQKNPTAFYLCASSLQGAFTGELFFGEGSRLTVL.